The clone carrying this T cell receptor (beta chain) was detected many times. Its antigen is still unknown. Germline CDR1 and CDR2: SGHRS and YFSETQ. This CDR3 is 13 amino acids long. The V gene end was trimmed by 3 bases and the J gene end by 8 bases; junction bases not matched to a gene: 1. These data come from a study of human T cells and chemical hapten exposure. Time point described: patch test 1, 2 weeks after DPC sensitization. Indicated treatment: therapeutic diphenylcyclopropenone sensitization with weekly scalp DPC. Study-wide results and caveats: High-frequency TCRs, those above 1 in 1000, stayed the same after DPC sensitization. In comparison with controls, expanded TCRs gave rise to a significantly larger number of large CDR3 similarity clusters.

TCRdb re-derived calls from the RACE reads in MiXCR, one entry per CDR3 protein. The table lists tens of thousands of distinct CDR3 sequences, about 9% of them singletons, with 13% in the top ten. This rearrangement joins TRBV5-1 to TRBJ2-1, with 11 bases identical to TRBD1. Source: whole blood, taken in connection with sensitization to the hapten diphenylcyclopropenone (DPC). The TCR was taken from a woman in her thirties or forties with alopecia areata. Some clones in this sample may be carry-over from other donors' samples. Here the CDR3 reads CASSWTGGDEQFF. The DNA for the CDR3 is TGCGCCAGCAGCTGGACAGGGGGCGATGAGCAGTTCTTC.